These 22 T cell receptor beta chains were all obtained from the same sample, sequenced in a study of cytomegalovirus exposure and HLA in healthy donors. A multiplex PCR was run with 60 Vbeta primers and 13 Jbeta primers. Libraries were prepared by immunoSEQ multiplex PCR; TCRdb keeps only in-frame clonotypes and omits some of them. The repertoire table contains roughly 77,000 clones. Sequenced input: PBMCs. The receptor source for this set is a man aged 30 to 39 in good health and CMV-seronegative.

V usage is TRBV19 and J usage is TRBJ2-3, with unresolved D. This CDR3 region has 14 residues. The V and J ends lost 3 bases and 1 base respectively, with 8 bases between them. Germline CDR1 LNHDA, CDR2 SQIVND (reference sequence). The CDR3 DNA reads TGTGCCAGTAGTATGGAGCGAGGCACAGATACGCAGTATTTT. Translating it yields CASSMERGTDTQYF.

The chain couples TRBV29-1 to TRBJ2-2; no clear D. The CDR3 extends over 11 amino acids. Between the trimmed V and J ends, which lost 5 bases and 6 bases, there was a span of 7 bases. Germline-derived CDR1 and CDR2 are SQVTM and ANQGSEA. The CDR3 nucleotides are TGCAGCGTTCGAGTGGCCGGGGAGCTGTTTTTT. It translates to CSVRVAGELFF.

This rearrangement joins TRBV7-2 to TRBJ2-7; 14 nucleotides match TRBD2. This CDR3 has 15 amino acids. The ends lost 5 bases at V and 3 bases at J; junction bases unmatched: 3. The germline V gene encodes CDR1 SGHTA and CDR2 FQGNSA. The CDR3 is CASSPTSGGGYEQYF. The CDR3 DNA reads TGTGCCAGCAGCCCGACTAGCGGGGGGGGCTACGAGCAGTACTTC. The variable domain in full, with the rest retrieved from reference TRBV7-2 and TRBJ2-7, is GAGVSQSPSNKVTEKGKDVELRCDPISGHTALYWYRQSLGQGLEFLIYFQGNSAPDKSGLPSDRFSAERTGGSVSTLTIQRTQQEDSAVYLCASSPTSGGGYEQYFGPGTRLTVT.

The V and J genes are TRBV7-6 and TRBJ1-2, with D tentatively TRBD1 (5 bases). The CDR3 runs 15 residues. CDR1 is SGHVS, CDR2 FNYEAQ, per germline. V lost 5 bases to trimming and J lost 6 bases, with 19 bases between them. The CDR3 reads CASSPVLIGGDGYTF. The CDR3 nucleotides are TGTGCCAGCAGCCCGGTACTTATCGGGGGGGATGGCTACACCTTC.

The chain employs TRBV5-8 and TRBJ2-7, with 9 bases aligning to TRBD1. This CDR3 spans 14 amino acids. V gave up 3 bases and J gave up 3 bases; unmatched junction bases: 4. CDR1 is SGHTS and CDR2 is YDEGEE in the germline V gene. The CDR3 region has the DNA TGTGCCAGCAGCTGGACAGGGGCAGGCTACGAGCAGTACTTC. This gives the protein CASSWTGAGYEQYF. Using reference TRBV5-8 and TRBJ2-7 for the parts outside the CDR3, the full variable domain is EAGVTQSPTHLIKTRGQQATLRCSPISGHTSVYWYQQALGLGLQFLLWYDEGEERNRGNFPPRFSGRQFPNYSSELNVNALELEDSALYLCASSWTGAGYEQYFGPGTRLTVT.

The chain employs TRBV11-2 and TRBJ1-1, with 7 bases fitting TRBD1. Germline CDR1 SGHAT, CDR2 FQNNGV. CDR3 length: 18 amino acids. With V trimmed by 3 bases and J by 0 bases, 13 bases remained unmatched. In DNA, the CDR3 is TGTGCCAGCAGCTTGCGTACCGTGGGCAGGGGGTTGAACACTGAAGCTTTCTTT. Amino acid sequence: CASSLRTVGRGLNTEAFF. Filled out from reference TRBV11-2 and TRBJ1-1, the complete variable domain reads EAGVAQSPRYKIIEKRQSVAFWCNPISGHATLYWYQQILGQGPKLLIQFQNNGVVDDSQLPKDRFSAERLKGVDSTLKIQPAKLEDSAVYLCASSLRTVGRGLNTEAFFGQGTRLTVV.

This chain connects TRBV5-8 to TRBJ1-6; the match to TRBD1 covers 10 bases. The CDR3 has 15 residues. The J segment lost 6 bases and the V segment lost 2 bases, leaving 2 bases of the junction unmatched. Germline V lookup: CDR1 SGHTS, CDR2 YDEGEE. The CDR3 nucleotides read TGTGCCAGCAGCTTTAGACAGGGGGCTAATTCACCCCTCCACTTT. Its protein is CASSFRQGANSPLHF.

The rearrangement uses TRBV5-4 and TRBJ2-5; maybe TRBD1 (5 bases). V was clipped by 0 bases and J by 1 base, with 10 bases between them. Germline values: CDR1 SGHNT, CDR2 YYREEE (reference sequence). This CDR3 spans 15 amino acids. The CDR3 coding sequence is TGTGCCAGCAGCTTGGTAGGGGTGAGCCAAGAGACCCAGTACTTC. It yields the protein CASSLVGVSQETQYF. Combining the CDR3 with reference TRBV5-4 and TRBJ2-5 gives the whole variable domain ETGVTQSPTHLIKTRGQQVTLRCSSQSGHNTVSWYQQALGQGPQFIFQYYREEENGRGNFPPRFSGLQFPNYSSELNVNALELDDSALYLCASSLVGVSQETQYFGPGTRLLVL.

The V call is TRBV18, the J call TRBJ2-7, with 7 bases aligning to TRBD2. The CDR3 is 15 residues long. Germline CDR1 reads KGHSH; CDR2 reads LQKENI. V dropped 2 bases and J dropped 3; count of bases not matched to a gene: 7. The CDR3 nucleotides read TGTGCCAGCTCACCAGCGGCGGCGGGAGTCTACGAGCAGTACTTC. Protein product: CASSPAAAGVYEQYF.

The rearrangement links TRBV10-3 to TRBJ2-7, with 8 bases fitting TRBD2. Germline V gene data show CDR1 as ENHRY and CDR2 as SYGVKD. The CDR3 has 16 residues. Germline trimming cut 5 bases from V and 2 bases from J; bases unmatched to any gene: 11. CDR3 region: CAISPSSGGQTYEQYF. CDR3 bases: TGTGCCATCAGTCCTTCAAGCGGGGGTCAGACCTACGAGCAGTACTTC.

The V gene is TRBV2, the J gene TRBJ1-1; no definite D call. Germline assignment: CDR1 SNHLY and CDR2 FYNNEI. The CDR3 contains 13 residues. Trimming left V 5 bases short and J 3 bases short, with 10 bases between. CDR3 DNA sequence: TGTGCCAGCAGTTTGAGGGTCGACACTGAAGCTTTCTTT. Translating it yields CASSLRVDTEAFF.

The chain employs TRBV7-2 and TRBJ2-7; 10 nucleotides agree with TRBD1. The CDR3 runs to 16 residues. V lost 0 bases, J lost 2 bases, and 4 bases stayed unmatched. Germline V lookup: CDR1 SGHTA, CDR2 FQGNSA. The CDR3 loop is CASSLAAGTGAYEQYF. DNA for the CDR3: TGTGCCAGCAGCTTAGCCGCCGGGACAGGGGCCTACGAGCAGTACTTC.

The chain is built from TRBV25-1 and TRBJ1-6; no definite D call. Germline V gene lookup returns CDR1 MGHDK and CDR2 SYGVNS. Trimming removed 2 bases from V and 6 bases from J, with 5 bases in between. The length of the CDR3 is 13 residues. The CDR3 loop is CASSEMSNSPLHF. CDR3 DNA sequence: TGTGCCAGCAGTGAAATGAGTAATTCACCCCTCCACTTT.

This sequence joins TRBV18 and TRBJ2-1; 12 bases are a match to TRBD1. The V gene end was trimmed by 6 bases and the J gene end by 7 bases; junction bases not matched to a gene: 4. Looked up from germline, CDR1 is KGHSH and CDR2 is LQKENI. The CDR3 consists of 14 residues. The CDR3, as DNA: TGTGCCAGCTCGCGGGGACAGGGGGCGAATGAGCAGTTCTTC. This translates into CASSRGQGANEQFF. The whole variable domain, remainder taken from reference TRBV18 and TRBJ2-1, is NAGVMQNPRHLVRRRGQEARLRCSPMKGHSHVYWYRQLPEEGLKFMVYLQKENIIDESGMPKERFSAEFPKEGPSILRIQQVVRGDSAAYFCASSRGQGANEQFFGPGTRLTVL.

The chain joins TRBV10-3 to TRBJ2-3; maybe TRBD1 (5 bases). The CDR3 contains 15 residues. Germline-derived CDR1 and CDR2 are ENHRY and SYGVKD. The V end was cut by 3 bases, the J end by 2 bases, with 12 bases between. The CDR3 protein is CAISERGLNTDTQYF. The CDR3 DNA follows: TGTGCCATCAGTGAAAGGGGCCTTAACACAGATACGCAGTATTTT.

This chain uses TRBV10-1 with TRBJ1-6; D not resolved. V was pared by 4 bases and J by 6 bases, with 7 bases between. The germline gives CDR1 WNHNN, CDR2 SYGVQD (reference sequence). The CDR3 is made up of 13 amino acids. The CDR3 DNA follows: TGCGCCAGCAGTGGACAAATTAATTCACCCCTCCACTTT. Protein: CASSGQINSPLHF.

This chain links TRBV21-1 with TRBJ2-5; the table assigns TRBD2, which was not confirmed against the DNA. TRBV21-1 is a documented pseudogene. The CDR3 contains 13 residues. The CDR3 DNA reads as TGTGCCAGCGGAGTCAGGGGAGGGGAGACCCAGTACTTC. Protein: CASGVRGGETQYF.

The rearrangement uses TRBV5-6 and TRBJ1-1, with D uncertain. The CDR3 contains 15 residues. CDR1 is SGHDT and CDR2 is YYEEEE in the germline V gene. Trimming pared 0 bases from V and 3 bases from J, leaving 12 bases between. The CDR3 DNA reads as TGTGCCAGCAGCTTGGGGTGGGCAGGCTACACTGAAGCTTTCTTT. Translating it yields CASSLGWAGYTEAFF. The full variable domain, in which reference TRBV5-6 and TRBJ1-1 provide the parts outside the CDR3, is DAGVTQSPTHLIKTRGQQVTLRCSPKSGHDTVSWYQQALGQGPQFIFQYYEEEERQRGNFPDRFSGHQFPNYSSELNVNALLLGDSALYLCASSLGWAGYTEAFFGQGTRLTVV.

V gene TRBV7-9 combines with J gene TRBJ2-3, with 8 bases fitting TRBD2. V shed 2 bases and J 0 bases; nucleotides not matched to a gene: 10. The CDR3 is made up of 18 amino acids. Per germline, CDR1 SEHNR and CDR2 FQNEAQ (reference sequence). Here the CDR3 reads CASSLPLRLAFSTDTQYF. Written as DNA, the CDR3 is TGTGCCAGCAGCTTACCCCTCCGACTAGCGTTTAGCACAGATACGCAGTATTTT.

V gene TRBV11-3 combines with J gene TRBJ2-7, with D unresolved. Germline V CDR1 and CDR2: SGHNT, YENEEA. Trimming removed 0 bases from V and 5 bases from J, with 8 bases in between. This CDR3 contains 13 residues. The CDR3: CASSLDRVNEQYF. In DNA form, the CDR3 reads TGTGCCAGCAGCTTAGATCGGGTTAACGAGCAGTACTTC. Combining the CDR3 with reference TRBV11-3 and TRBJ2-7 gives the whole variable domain EAGVVQSPRYKIIEKKQPVAFWCNPISGHNTLYWYLQNLGQGPELLIRYENEEAVDDSQLPKDRFSAERLKGVDSTLKIQPAELGDSAVYLCASSLDRVNEQYFGPGTRLTVT.

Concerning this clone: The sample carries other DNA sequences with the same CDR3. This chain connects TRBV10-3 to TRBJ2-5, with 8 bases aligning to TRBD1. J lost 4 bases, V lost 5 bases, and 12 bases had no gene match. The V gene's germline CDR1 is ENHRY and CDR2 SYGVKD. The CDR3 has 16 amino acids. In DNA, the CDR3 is TGTGCCATCAGTACCAGACCAGGACAGGGAGGAGAGACCCAGTACTTC. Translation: CAISTRPGQGGETQYF.

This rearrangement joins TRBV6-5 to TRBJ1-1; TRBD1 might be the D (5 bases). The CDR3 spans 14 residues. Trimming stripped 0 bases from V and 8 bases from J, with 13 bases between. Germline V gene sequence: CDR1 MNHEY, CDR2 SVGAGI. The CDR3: CASSYSEGLAEAFF. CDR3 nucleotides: TGTGCCAGCAGTTACTCAGAGGGACTGGCAGAAGCTTTCTTT.